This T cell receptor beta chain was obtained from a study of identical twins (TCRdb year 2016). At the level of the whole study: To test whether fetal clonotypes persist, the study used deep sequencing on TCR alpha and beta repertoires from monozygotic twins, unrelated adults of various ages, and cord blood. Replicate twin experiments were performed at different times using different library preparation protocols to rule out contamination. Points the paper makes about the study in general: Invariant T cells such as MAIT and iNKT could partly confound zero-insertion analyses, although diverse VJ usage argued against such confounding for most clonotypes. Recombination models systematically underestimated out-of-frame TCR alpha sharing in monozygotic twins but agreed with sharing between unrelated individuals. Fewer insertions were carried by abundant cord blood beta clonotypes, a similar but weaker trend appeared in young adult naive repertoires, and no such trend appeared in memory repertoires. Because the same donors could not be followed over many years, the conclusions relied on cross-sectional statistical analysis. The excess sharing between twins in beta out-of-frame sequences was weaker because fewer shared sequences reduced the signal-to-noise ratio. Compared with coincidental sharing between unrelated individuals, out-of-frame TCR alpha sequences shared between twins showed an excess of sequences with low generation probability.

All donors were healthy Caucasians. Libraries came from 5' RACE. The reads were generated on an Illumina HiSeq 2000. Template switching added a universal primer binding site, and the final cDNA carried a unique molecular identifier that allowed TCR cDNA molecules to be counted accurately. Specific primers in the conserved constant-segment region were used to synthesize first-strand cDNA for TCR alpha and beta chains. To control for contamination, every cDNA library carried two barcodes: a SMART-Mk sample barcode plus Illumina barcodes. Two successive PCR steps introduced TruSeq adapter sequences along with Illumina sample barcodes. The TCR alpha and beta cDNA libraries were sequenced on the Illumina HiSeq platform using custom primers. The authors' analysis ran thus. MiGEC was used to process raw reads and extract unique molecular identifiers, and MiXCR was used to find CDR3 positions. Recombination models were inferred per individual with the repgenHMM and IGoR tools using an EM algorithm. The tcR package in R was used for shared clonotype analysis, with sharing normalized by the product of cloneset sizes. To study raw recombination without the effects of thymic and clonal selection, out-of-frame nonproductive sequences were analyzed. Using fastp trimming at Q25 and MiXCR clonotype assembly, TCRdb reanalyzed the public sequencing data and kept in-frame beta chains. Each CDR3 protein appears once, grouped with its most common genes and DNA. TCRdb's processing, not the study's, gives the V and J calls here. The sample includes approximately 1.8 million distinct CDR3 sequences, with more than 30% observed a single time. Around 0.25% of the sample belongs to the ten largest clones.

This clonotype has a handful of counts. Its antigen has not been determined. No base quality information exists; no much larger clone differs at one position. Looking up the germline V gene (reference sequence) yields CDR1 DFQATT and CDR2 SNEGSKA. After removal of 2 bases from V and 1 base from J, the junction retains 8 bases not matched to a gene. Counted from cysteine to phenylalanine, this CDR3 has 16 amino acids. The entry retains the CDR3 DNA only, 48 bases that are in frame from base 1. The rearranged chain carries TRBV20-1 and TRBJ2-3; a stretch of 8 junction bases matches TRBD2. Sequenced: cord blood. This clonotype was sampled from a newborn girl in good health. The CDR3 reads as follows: CSARQSGSKGTDTQYF. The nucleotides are TGCAGTGCTAGACAAAGCGGGAGTAAGGGCACAGATACGCAGTATTTT.